The T cell receptor beta chain described here comes from a study of Ad26.COV2.S vaccination and SARS-CoV-2 variants. Assay used: immunoSEQ multiplex PCR; TCRdb lists only in-frame clones, some missing. The sample consists of 440,000 or so clones, around 91% of them appearing once. A few counts support this clone. Its antigen is still unknown. Treatment noted: roughly 20 received Ad26.COV2.S at low or high dose, single or two shots; a few received placebo; per-sample allocation not given. Samples were taken on day 63 after the first vaccine or placebo injection. The study's findings and limits: Spike-specific responses of CD8+ and CD4+ T cells were reported to display substantial breadth after vaccination.

The sample here was peripheral blood, taken in a trial of Ad26.COV2.S vaccine versus placebo. This receptor was obtained from a person between 18 and 60 years old who received the Ad26.COV2.S COVID-19 vaccine or a placebo.

CDR3 region: CSVSGGTNYGYTF. As DNA, the CDR3 is TGCAGCGTCTCAGGGGGCACGAACTATGGCTACACCTTC. V usage is TRBV29-1 and J usage is TRBJ1-2, with TRBD1 matching 8 bases. The CDR3 covers 13 residues. V dropped 6 bases and J dropped 2; count of bases not matched to a gene: 5. Germline CDR1 reads SQVTM; CDR2 reads ANQGSEA.